This T cell receptor beta chain came from a study of Ad26.COV2.S vaccination and SARS-CoV-2 variants. Study observations and caveats: Using TCR breadth and depth analyses may have led to underestimated total T cell responses.

This clone was observed a few times. The antigen is not known. The CDR3 has 11 residues. V lost 4 bases and J 13 bases, leaving 9 bases between the germline ends. Germline CDR1 SGDLS, CDR2 YYNGEE. Profiled with immunoSEQ multiplex PCR; TCRdb holds only in-frame clones, not every one. The sample gives about 350,000 clones, about 92% of which show up once; 3.9% is in the top ten. The clonotype originates from a human donor who had recovered from COVID-19. The gene calls are TRBV9 and TRBJ1-6; D is uncertain. The sequenced sample was peripheral blood, obtained after recovery from COVID-19. CDR3 nucleotides: TGTGCCAGCAGCTCCGGAAGGCCCCTCCACTTT. Translation: CASSSGRPLHF.